This T cell receptor beta chain was sequenced during a study of immune heterogeneity within non-small cell lung tumors. Study-level information: Of all tumors, several turned out to be squamous cell carcinomas, ten to eleven were non-squamous carcinomas and 1 was not otherwise specified.

V was pared by 2 bases and J by 8 bases, with 12 bases between. This CDR3 comprises 12 residues. CDR1 and CDR2 (germline): DFQATT, SNEGSKA (reference sequence). Amplification of TCR beta CDR3 was performed by multiplex PCR with 32 V and 13 J primers. TCRdb analysed the multiplex PCR reads with MiXCR anew, one entry per CDR3 protein. The sample shows fewer than 7,000 distinct CDR3 sequences, roughly a fifth of them seen only once. Overall study results and limits: Local T-cell repertoire clonality was correlated with local tumor mutational burden, and the correlation was positive. It was moderate in strength but statistically significant (R approximately 0.3). Identical dominant CDR3 beta clonotypes recurred among a patient's tumor sites, alongside site-unique high-frequency clones.

Bulk tumor gDNA, 500 to 700 ng per sample, served as the TCR template. Primary tumors were biopsied several times each, far apart, intraoperatively. The study enrolled patients with untreated, newly diagnosed non-small cell lung cancer who underwent curative surgery. Of note for this clonotype: The target antigen is unknown.

Specimen: lung tumor tissue. The receptor comes from a female donor with non-small cell lung cancer. This chain uses TRBV20-1 with TRBJ1-2; D ambiguous. The CDR3 loop reads CSARKRQRGYTF. CDR3 sequence (DNA): TGCAGTGCTAGAAAGAGGCAGAGGGGCTACACCTTC.